This T cell receptor (beta chain) was found in a study of shared clonotypes between healthy human individuals. Of note for this clone: One base separates it from a far larger clone, so it is likely a read error.

V was clipped by 6 bases and J by 2 bases, with 17 bases between them. From germline, CDR1 is SQVTM and CDR2 ANQGSEA. The CDR3 runs 15 residues. The donor population consisted of healthy HIV-negative adults with no recent acute infections or vaccinations. TCRdb's table, derived via immunoSEQ multiplex PCR, lists solely in-frame clones and lacks some. The profile shows approximately 97,000 clones, 67% of them singletons. The receptor was derived from a man between 25 and 39 years old in good health. The rearrangement joins TRBV29-1 to TRBJ2-1; the D gene is possibly TRBD2 (5 bases). Sequenced material: memory CD8+ T cells sorted from blood. Subset: CD45RO+ cells pooled with CCR7-negative TemRA cells. This CDR3 reads CSVHGLPSPYNEQFF. The CDR3 coding sequence is TGCAGCGTGCATGGACTGCCGAGCCCCTACAATGAGCAGTTCTTC.